What follows is one TCR beta chain and its context. Sequencing was performed with immunoSEQ multiplex PCR; in TCRdb, only in-frame clones are kept and a portion is missing. The sample lists around 170,000 clones, 87% occurring once. These data belong to a study of Ad26.COV2.S vaccination and SARS-CoV-2 variants. The V end lost 0 bases, the J end lost 3 bases, and 9 bases lay between the germline ends. The CDR3 consists of 15 residues. Germline lookup yields CDR1 WNHNN and CDR2 SYGVQD (reference sequence). This clonotype was sampled from a human donor who had recovered from COVID-19. This specimen consisted of peripheral blood, obtained after recovery from COVID-19. The rearrangement uses TRBV10-1 and TRBJ1-5; weak D call: TRBD1 (6 bases). This chain's CDR3 is CASSESGQINQPQHF. CDR3 bases: TGCGCCAGCAGTGAGTCTGGACAGATCAATCAGCCCCAGCATTTT.